This record concerns one TCR beta chain sequence. This CDR3 region has 17 residues. Germline V gene data show CDR1 as DFQATT and CDR2 as SNEGSKA (reference sequence). The trim removed 2 bases at V and 7 bases at J, leaving 14 bases unmatched. The data were obtained in a study of patients and donors after allogeneic stem cell transplantation. TCRdb reprocessed the RT-PCR reads via MiXCR and lists one record per CDR3 protein. The repertoire holds some 90,000 distinct CDR3 sequences, with roughly 50% as singletons. The rearrangement joins TRBV20-1 to TRBJ2-1, with TRBD2 matching 10 bases. This TCR was sampled from a human donor who was either an allogeneic HSCT recipient or a stem cell or donor lymphocyte infusion donor (not recorded which). It is not recorded whose cells these are; they may come from a transplant donor. Sequenced material: blood, either unsorted or a sorted T cell fraction (not recorded which). CDR3 sequence: CSARRPSGSTTPNEQFF. The DNA for the CDR3 is TGCAGTGCTAGACGGCCTAGCGGGAGTACGACTCCAAATGAGCAGTTCTTC.